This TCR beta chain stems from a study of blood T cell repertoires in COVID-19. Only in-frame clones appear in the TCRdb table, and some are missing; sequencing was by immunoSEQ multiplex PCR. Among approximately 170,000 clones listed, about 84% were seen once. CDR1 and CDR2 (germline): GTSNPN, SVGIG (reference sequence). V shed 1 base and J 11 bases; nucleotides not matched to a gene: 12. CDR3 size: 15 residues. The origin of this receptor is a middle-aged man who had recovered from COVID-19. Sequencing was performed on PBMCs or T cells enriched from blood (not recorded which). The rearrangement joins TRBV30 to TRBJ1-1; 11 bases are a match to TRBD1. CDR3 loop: CAWSARTGGIKEAFF. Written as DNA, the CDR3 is TGTGCCTGGAGTGCAAGGACAGGGGGCATAAAGGAGGCTTTCTTT. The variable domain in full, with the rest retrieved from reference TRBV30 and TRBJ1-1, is SQTIHQWPATLVQPVGSPLSLECTVEGTSNPNLYWYRQAAGRGLQLLFYSVGIGQISSEVPQNLSASRPQDRQFILSSKKLLLSDSGFYLCAWSARTGGIKEAFFGQGTRLTVV.